What follows are 25 T cell receptor beta chains derived from one specimen sequenced in a study of T cells after yellow fever vaccination. One entry per CDR3 protein results from TCRdb running MiXCR on the 5' RACE reads. Of roughly 260,000 distinct CDR3 sequences in the sample, roughly 13% were seen once. Sequenced here: CD4+ T cells sorted from PBMCs, sampled 45 days after the yellow fever booster vaccination. All receptors derive from a man aged 30 to 45 who received the YFV17D yellow fever vaccine.

The chain has TRBV29-1 and TRBJ2-1; 13 bases are shared with TRBD2. The CDR3 contains 15 residues. Germline V gives CDR1 SQVTM, CDR2 ANQGSEA. After removal of 6 bases from V and 2 bases from J, the junction contained 4 bases not matched to a gene. Here the CDR3 DNA reads TGCAGCGTACTAGCGGGGGGGGGCACCTACAATGAGCAGTTCTTC. Translated, it gives CSVLAGGGTYNEQFF.

This clonotype occurred a few times. The chain recombines TRBV12-3 or TRBV12-4 with TRBJ1-2, with D possibly being TRBD1 (5 bases). The germline V and J ends were trimmed by 5 bases and 4 bases, with 20 bases remaining between them. The CDR3 is 16 residues long. The CDR3 loop is CASSPEMGVLGYGYTF. DNA for the CDR3: TGTGCCAGCAGTCCAGAAATGGGGGTTTTGGGCTATGGCTACACCTTC.

This clonotype occurred a few times. This chain connects TRBV10-3 to TRBJ2-7, with 9 positions matching TRBD2. Trimming removed 2 bases from V and 4 bases from J; junction bases left unmatched: 15. Germline assignment: CDR1 ENHRY and CDR2 SYGVKD. CDR3 length: 18 amino acids. This CDR3 reads CAISEAAGGRALTYEQYF. The CDR3 bases are TGTGCCATCAGTGAGGCCGCAGGCGGGAGGGCCTTGACATACGAGCAGTACTTC.

Only a few counts were recorded for this clonotype. CDR3: CASSSLNRGADTQYF. The CDR3 nucleotides are TGTGCCAGCAGCTCCTTGAATAGAGGGGCAGATACGCAGTATTTT. The chain has TRBV3-1 and TRBJ2-3; D may match TRBD1 or TRBD2 (5 bases each). The CDR3 is made up of 15 amino acids. Germline lookup yields CDR1 LGHDT and CDR2 YNNKEL (reference sequence). V lost 5 bases to trimming and J lost 4 bases, with 16 bases between them.

V usage is TRBV19 and J usage is TRBJ2-7; a possible D gene is TRBD2 (5 bases). V was pared by 5 bases and J by 3 bases, with 8 bases between. The CDR3 consists of 12 residues. Germline CDR1 reads LNHDA; CDR2 reads SQIVND (reference sequence). The CDR3 spells CASSGGRYEQYF. The CDR3 DNA follows: TGTGCCAGTAGTGGCGGGCGCTACGAGCAGTACTTC. Complete variable domain (other parts from reference TRBV19 and TRBJ2-7): DGGITQSPKYLFRKEGQNVTLSCEQNLNHDAMYWYRQDPGQGLRLIYYSQIVNDFQKGDIAEGYSVSREKKESFPLTVTSAQKNPTAFYLCASSGGRYEQYFGPGTRLTVT.

This clonotype came up a few times. The chain recombines TRBV7-6 with TRBJ1-5, with D perhaps matching TRBD1 (6 bases). Germline values: CDR1 SGHVS, CDR2 FNYEAQ. This CDR3 comprises 13 residues. Trimming removed 5 bases from V and 2 bases from J, with 7 bases in between. Here the CDR3 reads CASSKGGNQPQHF. CDR3 DNA sequence: TGTGCCAGCAGCAAGGGGGGCAATCAGCCCCAGCATTTT.

V is TRBV11-2 and J is TRBJ2-3; D gene unclear. Trimming stripped 3 bases from V and 0 bases from J, with 22 bases between. The CDR3 runs to 19 residues. Per germline, CDR1 SGHAT and CDR2 FQNNGV. The CDR3 DNA sequence: TGTGCCAGCAGCTTCCGCCCCGCGGTTGGTTTTGCTAGCACAGATACGCAGTATTTT. Encoded protein: CASSFRPAVGFASTDTQYF.

This clonotype was recorded at least ten times. Mismatch with germline at one junction end may stem from a read error. V usage is TRBV20-1 and J usage is TRBJ1-6; no firm D call. The CDR3 length is 14 residues. The V gene's germline CDR1 is DFQATT and CDR2 SNEGSKA (reference sequence). CDR3 bases: TGCAGTGCACGTGAGATCTCCGATAATTCACCCCTCCACTTT. Encoded protein: CSAREISDNSPLHF.

The chain employs TRBV11-2 and TRBJ2-3; D is ambiguous. Germline CDR1 SGHAT, CDR2 FQNNGV. Trimming removed 4 bases from V and 4 bases from J, with 12 bases in between. The CDR3 contains 14 residues. CDR3 region: CASSSNAWADTQYF. DNA of the CDR3: TGTGCCAGCAGCTCCAACGCATGGGCAGATACGCAGTATTTT.

This clonotype was counted only a few times. The J gene is TRBJ2-7, the V gene TRBV3-1; 10 positions match TRBD1. V shed 2 bases, J shed 6 bases, and the junction held 7 bases outside the gene matches. Germline values: CDR1 LGHDT, CDR2 YNNKEL (reference sequence). The length of the CDR3 is 15 residues. The CDR3 region has the DNA TGTGCCAGCAGCCAAAAGGTAGGACAGGGGGGCGAGCAGTACTTC. The encoded protein is CASSQKVGQGGEQYF.

This clonotype was detected only a few times. At one of its ends the junction is not consistent with the germline gene, which may arise from a read error. This rearrangement joins TRBV7-7 to TRBJ2-5; TRBD1 matches 12 bases. The V gene's germline CDR1 is SSHAT and CDR2 FNYEAQ (reference sequence). The CDR3 is 14 amino acids. CDR3 region: CASSLTGQGATQYF. CDR3 coding DNA: TGTGCTAGCAGCTTAACGGGACAGGGGGCGACCCAGTACTTC.

This clonotype appeared a few times. V usage is TRBV12-3 or TRBV12-4 and J usage is TRBJ1-4; D gene uncertain. The CDR3 has 14 residues. The germline V and J ends were trimmed by 1 base and 4 bases, with 7 bases remaining between them. CDR3 sequence reads: CASSLGQNNEKLFF. The CDR3 nucleotides are TGTGCCAGCAGTTTAGGGCAGAATAATGAAAAACTGTTTTTT.

In its sample, this clonotype was seen a few times. The gene calls are TRBV24-1 and TRBJ2-1; tentative D call: TRBD2 (6 bases). CDR1 and CDR2 (germline): KGHDR, SFDVKD. V dropped 4 bases and J dropped 1 base, with 10 bases sitting between them. The CDR3 covers 15 residues. CDR3 sequence: CATSESRGSYNEQFF. The CDR3, as DNA: TGTGCCACCAGTGAGTCCCGGGGGTCCTACAATGAGCAGTTCTTC.

This rearrangement joins TRBV20-1 to TRBJ2-5; D unresolved. The germline CDR1 and CDR2 sequences are DFQATT and SNEGSKA (reference sequence). This CDR3 has 12 residues. Trimming shortened V by 6 bases and J by 3 bases, and 11 bases separated the two germline ends. CDR3: CSAIRAKETQYF. The CDR3 DNA is TGCAGTGCGATCCGAGCTAAAGAGACCCAGTACTTC.

The chain carries TRBV6-5 and TRBJ2-7, with a tentative D call TRBD1 (5 bases). Germline lookup yields CDR1 MNHEY and CDR2 SVGAGI. The CDR3 is made up of 13 amino acids. The V gene lost 2 bases and the J gene lost 2 bases, with 7 bases spanning the gap. The CDR3 bases are TGTGCCAGCAGTTACGGCAGGGCCTACGAGCAGTACTTC. It codes for CASSYGRAYEQYF.

The chain employs TRBV11-1 and TRBJ2-3; 8 nucleotides align to TRBD2. The CDR3 has 18 amino acids. J was trimmed by 1 base and V by 5 bases; bases with no gene match: 14. The germline V gene encodes CDR1 SGHAT and CDR2 FQDESV (reference sequence). DNA for the CDR3: TGTGCCAGCAGCCCTTTCCCCAAACTAGCGGACCGCACAGATACGCAGTATTTT. Amino acids: CASSPFPKLADRTDTQYF.

This clonotype showed up just a few times. V and J are TRBV18 and TRBJ2-7, with 8 bases aligning to TRBD1. V lost 6 bases, J lost 3 bases, and 7 bases stayed unmatched. Germline CDR1 KGHSH, CDR2 LQKENI. The CDR3 totals 14 residues. The CDR3 DNA reads as TGTGCCAGCTCGTCTCAGGGGGCCCTCTACGAGCAGTACTTC. This encodes CASSSQGALYEQYF.

CDR3 bases: TGCGCCACCCGACTCAAGGGGGGAGCCAAAAACATTCAGTACTTC. Its protein is CATRLKGGAKNIQYF. The genes are TRBV23-1 and TRBJ2-4, with D perhaps TRBD1 or TRBD2 (6 bases each). TRBV23-1 is designated an ORF whose function remains uncertain. The CDR3 totals 15 residues. V was clipped by 10 bases and J by 0 bases, with 16 bases between them.

The chain has TRBV7-9 and TRBJ2-2, with 7 bases lining up with TRBD2. The germline V gene has CDR1 SEHNR and CDR2 FQNEAQ (reference sequence). The junction had 3 bases not matched to a gene; V was cut back by 5 bases and J by 0 bases. CDR3 length equals 15 residues. The CDR3 sequence is CASSPSGANTGELFF. The DNA for the CDR3 is TGTGCCAGCAGCCCAAGCGGGGCGAACACCGGGGAGCTGTTTTTT.

This clonotype occurred a few times. This CDR3 reads CASGTPYSNQPQHF. In DNA, the CDR3 is TGTGCCAGCGGGACACCCTATAGCAATCAGCCCCAGCATTTT. The rearrangement links TRBV7-8 to TRBJ1-5, with a possible D match to TRBD1 (6 bases). The CDR3 has 14 residues. The germline gives CDR1 SGHVS, CDR2 FQNEAQ. V lost 8 bases and J 0 bases, leaving 11 bases between the germline ends.

The V gene is TRBV5-5, the J gene TRBJ2-7; the match to TRBD2 covers 13 bases. V lost 3 bases, J lost 1 base, and 7 bases stayed unmatched. The CDR3 is 17 amino acids. Germline V lookup: CDR1 SGHKS, CDR2 YYEKEE (reference sequence). CDR3 in amino acids: CASSSRGGLAGSYEQYF. CDR3 bases: TGTGCCAGCAGCTCCAGGGGGGGACTAGCGGGATCCTACGAGCAGTACTTC.

This clonotype came up a few times. CDR3 bases: TGTGCCAGCAGCCAAGGAGTCGGCTCCTACGAGCAGTACTTC. Translating it yields CASSQGVGSYEQYF. The chain carries TRBV14 and TRBJ2-7; D call uncertain. The CDR3 extends over 14 amino acids. Germline lookup yields CDR1 SGHDN and CDR2 FVKESK. Deletions cut 1 base from V and 0 bases from J, with 7 bases between.

A few counts support this clonotype. V is TRBV20-1 and J is TRBJ1-1, with D possibly TRBD1 on 5 matching bases. Germline V gene sequence: CDR1 DFQATT, CDR2 SNEGSKA (reference sequence). The CDR3 is made up of 13 amino acids. V dropped 3 bases and J dropped 1 base, with 9 bases sitting between them. This chain's CDR3 is CSASKQANTEAFF. DNA of the CDR3: TGCAGTGCTAGCAAACAGGCGAACACTGAAGCTTTCTTT.

This clonotype showed up just a few times. The chain couples TRBV6-2 or TRBV6-3 to TRBJ2-7, with 7 positions matching TRBD2. J was trimmed by 11 bases and V by 2 bases; bases with no gene match: 12. The CDR3 totals 14 residues. Per germline, CDR1 MNHEY and CDR2 SVGEGT. CDR3 protein: CASSYQGLTRAEYF. The CDR3 nucleotides read TGTGCCAGCAGTTACCAGGGACTAACCCGGGCGGAGTACTTC.

The genes are TRBV12-3 or TRBV12-4 and TRBJ2-2, with TRBD1 identical over 7 bases. The CDR3 is 16 residues long. The ends lost 5 bases at V and 2 bases at J; junction bases unmatched: 8. CDR3 protein: CASSPRDSPNTGELFF. CDR3 in DNA: TGTGCCAGCAGTCCCCGGGACAGCCCAAACACCGGGGAGCTGTTTTTT.